A selection of T cell receptor beta chains follows, all from one sample in a study of early T cells in non-severe SARS-CoV-2 infection. TCRdb called the 5' RACE reads again in MiXCR, with one record for every CDR3 protein. Here the sample spans 80,000 or so distinct CDR3 sequences, 15% to 17% being singletons. Sequencing was done on a sample of whole blood. The receptors shown here come from an adult who was a healthcare worker with PCR-confirmed SARS-CoV-2 infection or an uninfected control (not recorded which). CDR3s include the opening cysteine and the closing phenylalanine or tryptophan. Fields, in order: D gene, V gene, J gene, clone size, CDR3 protein, CDR3 DNA. The D gene is left open where the match is weak. Clone size appears in some rows only: once, few, many, or a class for an expanded clone.

d_gene: .; v_gene: TRBV4-3; j_gene: TRBJ2-2; abundance: .; CDR3aa: CASSQRTNTGELFF; CDR3nt: TGCGCCAGCAGCCAGCGGACCAACACCGGGGAGCTGTTTTTT
d_gene: TRBD1; v_gene: TRBV24-1; j_gene: TRBJ2-4; abundance: .; CDR3aa: CATSDSKEDRGLAGSLKNIQYF; CDR3nt: TGTGCCACCAGTGATTCTAAAGAGGACAGGGGGCTAGCGGGGAGCCTGAAAAACATTCAGTACTTC
d_gene: TRBD1; v_gene: TRBV9; j_gene: TRBJ1-6; abundance: few; CDR3aa: CASSVDRNSPLHF; CDR3nt: TGTGCCAGCAGCGTGGACAGGAATTCACCCCTCCACTTT
d_gene: TRBD1; v_gene: TRBV3-1; j_gene: TRBJ2-7; abundance: few; CDR3aa: CASSPRDRGHEQYF; CDR3nt: TGTGCCAGCAGCCCCCGGGACAGGGGACACGAGCAGTACTTC
d_gene: .; v_gene: TRBV7-9; j_gene: TRBJ2-5; abundance: many; CDR3aa: CASSSSSWTQYF; CDR3nt: TGTGCCAGCAGCTCTTCATCGTGGACCCAGTACTTC
d_gene: .; v_gene: TRBV2; j_gene: TRBJ1-1; abundance: many; CDR3aa: CASSGGGTEAFF; CDR3nt: TGTGCCAGCAGTGGGGGGGGCACTGAAGCTTTCTTT
d_gene: TRBD2; v_gene: TRBV10-3; j_gene: TRBJ2-1; abundance: .; CDR3aa: CAISGGSYNEQFF; CDR3nt: TGTGCCATCAGTGGCGGGAGCTACAATGAGCAGTTCTTC
d_gene: TRBD2; v_gene: TRBV14; j_gene: TRBJ2-1; abundance: few; CDR3aa: CASSQGLLAGGYNEQFF; CDR3nt: TGTGCCAGCAGCCAAGGGTTACTAGCGGGAGGCTACAATGAGCAGTTCTTC
d_gene: .; v_gene: TRBV7-6; j_gene: TRBJ1-1; abundance: few; CDR3aa: CASRFTPGFGTEAFF; CDR3nt: TGTGCCAGCAGGTTTACCCCGGGATTTGGCACTGAAGCTTTCTTT
d_gene: .; v_gene: TRBV20-1; j_gene: TRBJ1-2; abundance: many; CDR3aa: CSARGVGVNYGYTF; CDR3nt: TGCAGTGCTAGAGGAGTCGGAGTTAACTATGGCTACACCTTC
d_gene: .; v_gene: TRBV20-1; j_gene: TRBJ2-3; abundance: .; CDR3aa: CSARDYWVDTQYF; CDR3nt: TGCAGTGCTAGAGATTATTGGGTAGATACGCAGTATTTT
d_gene: .; v_gene: TRBV29-1; j_gene: TRBJ1-3; abundance: .; CDR3aa: CSVEGLQSSGNTIYF; CDR3nt: TGCAGCGTTGAGGGCTTACAGAGCTCTGGAAACACCATATATTTT
d_gene: .; v_gene: TRBV9; j_gene: TRBJ2-2; abundance: .; CDR3aa: CASSVGFNRGTGELFF; CDR3nt: TGTGCCAGCAGCGTAGGCTTCAACCGAGGGACCGGGGAGCTGTTTTTT
d_gene: .; v_gene: TRBV11-2; j_gene: TRBJ2-7; abundance: few; CDR3aa: CASSIRTGEQYF; CDR3nt: TGTGCCAGCAGCATACGGACGGGGGAGCAGTACTTC
d_gene: .; v_gene: TRBV5-6; j_gene: TRBJ2-6; abundance: .; CDR3aa: CASSLYRDGANVLTF; CDR3nt: TGTGCCAGCAGCCTTTACAGGGATGGGGCCAACGTCCTGACTTTC
d_gene: TRBD1; v_gene: TRBV5-1; j_gene: TRBJ1-4; abundance: .; CDR3aa: CASSQGQGGNEKLFF; CDR3nt: TGCGCCAGCAGCCAGGGACAGGGAGGAAATGAAAAACTGTTTTTT
d_gene: TRBD1; v_gene: TRBV7-2; j_gene: TRBJ1-4; abundance: many; CDR3aa: CASSRDRATNEKLFF; CDR3nt: TGTGCCAGCAGCCGCGACAGGGCGACTAATGAAAAACTGTTTTTT
d_gene: .; v_gene: TRBV25-1; j_gene: TRBJ1-3; abundance: .; CDR3aa: CASSEKGLGHTIYF; CDR3nt: TGTGCCAGCAGTGAAAAGGGGTTGGGCCACACCATATATTTT
d_gene: .; v_gene: TRBV7-9; j_gene: TRBJ1-1; abundance: .; CDR3aa: CASSLAGATEAFF; CDR3nt: TGTGCCAGCAGCTTAGCTGGGGCGACTGAAGCTTTCTTT
d_gene: .; v_gene: TRBV6-1; j_gene: TRBJ2-7; abundance: many; CDR3aa: CASSEEGGSSYEQYF; CDR3nt: TGTGCCAGCAGTGAAGAGGGGGGCAGCTCCTACGAGCAGTACTTC
d_gene: .; v_gene: TRBV7-2; j_gene: TRBJ2-3; abundance: .; CDR3aa: CASSPDRDTQYF; CDR3nt: TGTGCCAGCAGCCCAGACAGAGATACGCAGTATTTT
d_gene: .; v_gene: TRBV7-2; j_gene: TRBJ2-6; abundance: few; CDR3aa: CASSLTGYVWSGANVLTF; CDR3nt: TGTGCCAGCAGCTTGACGGGGTACGTTTGGTCTGGGGCCAACGTCCTGACTTTC
d_gene: .; v_gene: TRBV7-9; j_gene: TRBJ1-1; abundance: .; CDR3aa: CASSFAGWDSEAFF; CDR3nt: TGTGCCAGCAGCTTCGCGGGTTGGGACTCTGAAGCTTTCTTT
d_gene: TRBD1; v_gene: TRBV7-9; j_gene: TRBJ2-5; abundance: few; CDR3aa: CASSSTGTGKETQYF; CDR3nt: TGTGCCAGCAGCTCGACCGGGACAGGGAAAGAGACCCAGTACTTC
d_gene: .; v_gene: TRBV5-1; j_gene: TRBJ2-3; abundance: .; CDR3aa: CASSPRFGQKSTDAQYF; CDR3nt: TGCGCCAGCAGCCCCAGGTTCGGACAGAAGAGCACAGATGCGCAGTATTTT
d_gene: .; v_gene: TRBV5-1; j_gene: TRBJ2-6; abundance: many; CDR3aa: CASSQRGSGANVLTF; CDR3nt: TGCGCCAGCAGCCAGAGGGGATCTGGGGCCAACGTCCTGACTTTC
d_gene: .; v_gene: TRBV16; j_gene: TRBJ2-7; abundance: .; CDR3aa: CASSQRAEDEQYF; CDR3nt: TGTGCCAGCAGCCAACGAGCGGAGGACGAGCAGTACTTC